A selection of T cell receptor beta chains follows, all from one sample in a study of CD8+ T cells in alopecia areata. Measured with immunoSEQ multiplex PCR; TCRdb has only the in-frame clones, and not every one. Here the sample spans under 70,000 clones, over 95% being singletons. The sequencing here drew on CD8+ T cells sorted from blood, taken at week 0. The receptors stem from a human donor with alopecia areata. Both conserved end residues are part of each CDR3. D genes are given only for firm matches.

TRBV4-1	TRBJ2-3	TRBD2	CASSQDPLAGSTDTQYF	TGCGCCAGCAGCCAAGATCCACTAGCGGGGAGCACAGATACGCAGTATTTT
TRBV29-1	TRBJ1-4	TRBD1	CSVYTGGDEKLFF	TGCAGCGTCTACACAGGGGGCGATGAAAAACTGTTTTTT
TRBV9	TRBJ1-1	NA	CASSVVGSQKNTEAFF	TGTGCCAGCAGCGTAGTGGGGTCGCAGAAGAACACTGAAGCTTTCTTT
TRBV6-5	TRBJ2-1	NA	CATTQGPGANEQFF	TGTGCCACCACTCAGGGGCCGGGGGCAAATGAGCAGTTCTTC
TRBV29-1	TRBJ2-7	NA	CSVGGIPGRTYEQYF	TGCAGCGTTGGGGGGATACCGGGACGGACCTACGAGCAGTACTTC
TRBV29-1	TRBJ2-7	NA	CSVEFGPGEQYF	NA
TRBV6-5	TRBJ2-5	NA	CASSSSLERQETQYF	TGTGCCAGCAGTTCTTCCCTAGAGCGGCAAGAGACCCAGTACTTC
TRBV27	TRBJ2-3	NA	CASSLSGMSYGTQYF	TGTGCCAGCAGTTTATCTGGGATGTCCTATGGTACGCAGTATTTT
TRBV7-6	TRBJ2-7	NA	CASSYGVRDEQYF	TGTGCCAGCAGTTACGGCGTCCGGGACGAGCAGTACTTC
TRBV7-9	TRBJ2-1	NA	CASRPLRAGYNEQFF	TGTGCCAGCAGACCCCTACGGGCGGGTTACAATGAGCAGTTCTTC
TRBV6-5	TRBJ1-2	NA	CASSYSVPSNYGYTF	TGTGCCAGCAGTTACTCGGTCCCCTCCAACTATGGCTACACCTTC
TRBV7-9	TRBJ2-5	NA	CASNRDPGRETQYF	TGTGCCAGCAACAGGGACCCAGGGAGAGAGACCCAGTACTTC